A selection of T cell receptor beta chains follows, all from one sample in a study of blood T cell repertoires in COVID-19. Produced via immunoSEQ multiplex PCR; TCRdb's table is partial and in-frame only. In the table there are 300,000 to 350,000 clones, just over 85% of which are singletons. The specimen was PBMCs or T cells enriched from blood (not recorded which). The receptors here all came from a woman aged 40-49 years with acute COVID-19. Each CDR3 is given with its conserved first and last residue. The D gene is left open where the match is weak. Some rows mark clone size as missing; the rest say once, few, many or name a class of expanded clone.

V gene: TRBV9
J gene: TRBJ1-1
D gene: .
clone size: .
CDR3 protein: CASSASYLNTEAFF
CDR3 DNA: TGTGCCAGCAGCGCAAGCTATCTGAACACTGAAGCTTTCTTT

V gene: TRBV28
J gene: TRBJ1-4
D gene: .
clone size: .
CDR3 protein: CASSPGATNEKLFF
CDR3 DNA: TGTGCCAGCAGTCCCGGAGCAACTAATGAAAAACTGTTTTTT

V gene: TRBV19
J gene: TRBJ2-7
D gene: TRBD1
clone size: .
CDR3 protein: CASSEDRDTYEQYF
CDR3 DNA: TGTGCCAGTAGTGAGGACAGGGATACCTACGAGCAGTACTTC

V gene: TRBV18
J gene: TRBJ1-4
D gene: .
clone size: .
CDR3 protein: CASSPGQSNEKLFF
CDR3 DNA: TGTGCCAGCTCACCCGGACAGAGTAATGAAAAACTGTTTTTT

V gene: TRBV9
J gene: TRBJ2-2
D gene: .
clone size: .
CDR3 protein: CASSEPSDRFNTGELFF
CDR3 DNA: TGTGCCAGCAGCGAACCTTCCGACAGATTCAACACCGGGGAGCTGTTTTTT

V gene: TRBV4-1
J gene: TRBJ1-3
D gene: .
clone size: .
CDR3 protein: CASSQDFRGSGNTIYF
CDR3 DNA: TGCGCCAGCAGCCAAGATTTTCGGGGATCTGGAAACACCATATATTTT

V gene: TRBV11-2
J gene: TRBJ1-1
D gene: TRBD1
clone size: .
CDR3 protein: CASSSLSGGNTEAFF
CDR3 DNA: TGTGCCAGCAGCTCCCTCTCAGGGGGGAACACTGAAGCTTTCTTT

V gene: TRBV10-3
J gene: TRBJ2-3
D gene: .
clone size: .
CDR3 protein: CAIRPSAPSTDTQYF
CDR3 DNA: TGTGCCATCAGACCTAGCGCCCCTAGCACAGATACGCAGTATTTT

V gene: TRBV7-9
J gene: TRBJ2-3
D gene: .
clone size: .
CDR3 protein: CASSQRSSTDTQYF
CDR3 DNA: TGTGCCAGCAGCCAACGTAGCAGTACAGATACGCAGTATTTT

V gene: TRBV2
J gene: TRBJ1-5
D gene: TRBD1
clone size: .
CDR3 protein: CASRGQGGSNQPQHF
CDR3 DNA: TGTGCCAGCAGGGGACAGGGAGGTAGCAATCAGCCCCAGCATTTT

V gene: TRBV20-1
J gene: TRBJ1-1
D gene: TRBD1
clone size: .
CDR3 protein: CLGTENTEAFF
CDR3 DNA: TGCCTCGGGACAGAGAACACTGAAGCTTTCTTT

V gene: TRBV5-5
J gene: TRBJ2-3
D gene: TRBD2
clone size: .
CDR3 protein: CASSLYGLVTDTQYF
CDR3 DNA: TGTGCCAGCAGCTTGTATGGACTAGTCACAGATACGCAGTATTTT

V gene: TRBV5-1
J gene: TRBJ1-4
D gene: .
clone size: .
CDR3 protein: CASSATQVGFGEKLFF
CDR3 DNA: TGCGCCAGCAGCGCGACACAGGTGGGCTTCGGTGAAAAACTGTTTTTT

V gene: TRBV5-4
J gene: TRBJ2-2
D gene: TRBD2
clone size: few
CDR3 protein: CASASTTRGAGELFF
CDR3 DNA: TGTGCCAGCGCCTCAACTACACGGGGGGCCGGGGAGCTGTTTTTT

V gene: TRBV3-1/TRBV3-2
J gene: TRBJ2-7
D gene: TRBD2
clone size: .
CDR3 protein: CASSQDLLAGGSYEQYF
CDR3 DNA: TGTGCCAGCAGCCAAGATTTACTAGCGGGGGGCTCGTACGAGCAGTACTTC

V gene: TRBV20-1
J gene: TRBJ1-1
D gene: TRBD1
clone size: .
CDR3 protein: CSAGDRGEAFF
CDR3 DNA: TGCAGTGCCGGGGACAGGGGTGAAGCTTTCTTT

V gene: TRBV10-3
J gene: TRBJ1-3
D gene: .
clone size: .
CDR3 protein: CAISETGMGNTIYF
CDR3 DNA: TGTGCCATCAGTGAGACAGGGATGGGAAACACCATATATTTT

V gene: TRBV19
J gene: TRBJ1-5
D gene: .
clone size: .
CDR3 protein: CASSISSGAQPQHF
CDR3 DNA: TGTGCCAGTAGTATTTCAAGCGGGGCACAGCCCCAGCATTTT